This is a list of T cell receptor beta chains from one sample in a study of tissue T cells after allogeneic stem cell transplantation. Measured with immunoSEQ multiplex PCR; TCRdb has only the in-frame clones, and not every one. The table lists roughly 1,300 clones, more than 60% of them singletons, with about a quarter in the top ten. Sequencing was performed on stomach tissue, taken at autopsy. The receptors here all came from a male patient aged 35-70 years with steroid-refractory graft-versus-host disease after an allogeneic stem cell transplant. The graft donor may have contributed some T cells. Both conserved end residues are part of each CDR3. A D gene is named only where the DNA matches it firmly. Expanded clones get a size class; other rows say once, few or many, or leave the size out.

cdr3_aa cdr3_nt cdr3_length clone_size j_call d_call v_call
CADHAGGEETQYF TGTGCCGACCATGCGGGGGGAGAAGAGACCCAGTACTTC 13 . TRBJ2-5 TRBD2 TRBV27
CASSYSGTGSQPQHF TGTGCCAGCAGTTACTCCGGGACAGGGAGTCAGCCCCAGCATTTT 15 . TRBJ1-5 TRBD1 TRBV6-5
CASILIAGGANEQFF TGTGCCAGTATACTTATAGCGGGGGGGGCCAATGAGCAGTTCTTC 15 . TRBJ2-1 TRBD2 TRBV19
CASSREVPILLDEQYF TGTGCCAGCAGCAGGGAGGTTCCCATTTTGTTAGACGAGCAGTACTTC 16 . TRBJ2-7 . TRBV3-1/TRBV3-2
CASSLTSGVHNEQFF TGTGCCAGCAGCTTGACTAGCGGGGTTCACAATGAGCAGTTCTTC 15 . TRBJ2-1 TRBD2 TRBV7-2
CAWKPMSGRGETQYF TGTGCCTGGAAGCCAATGTCAGGACGGGGAGAGACCCAGTACTTC 15 . TRBJ2-5 . TRBV30
CASSGAAYNSPLHF TGTGCCAGCAGTGGGGCAGCCTATAATTCACCCCTCCACTTT 14 . TRBJ1-6 . TRBV25-1
CASSLGQNSNQPQHF TGTGCCAGCAGCTTGGGCCAGAATAGCAATCAGCCCCAGCATTTT 15 few TRBJ1-5 . TRBV7-8
CASSPIRENTEAFF TGCGCCAGCAGCCCAATCAGAGAGAACACTGAAGCTTTCTTT 14 once TRBJ1-1 . TRBV5-1
CASSTTDGYEQYF TGTGCCAGCAGCACTACGGACGGATACGAGCAGTACTTC 13 . TRBJ2-7 . TRBV27
CSVDLTGGDYGYTF TGCAGCGTTGACCTGACAGGGGGCGACTATGGCTACACCTTC 14 . TRBJ1-2 TRBD1 TRBV29-1
CATSDLGHRVNIKGSGANVLTF TGTGCCACCAGTGATTTAGGGCACAGGGTGAACATAAAGGGCTCTGGGGCCAACGTCCTGACTTTC 22 . TRBJ2-6 . TRBV24-1
CASSGDSTGLYEKLFF TGTGCCAGTAGCGGAGACTCGACAGGGCTGTACGAAAAACTGTTTTTT 16 . TRBJ1-4 TRBD1 TRBV19
CASAFLNRGEGYEQYF TGCGCCAGCGCATTTCTGAACAGGGGAGAGGGCTACGAGCAGTACTTC 16 . TRBJ2-7 TRBD1 TRBV5-1
CASSQGGMGTDTQYF TGCGCCAGCAGCCAAGGTGGGATGGGCACAGATACGCAGTATTTT 15 . TRBJ2-3 . TRBV4-3
CASSNLRDGPPPGANVLTF TGTGCCAGTAGTAATCTACGGGACGGCCCTCCCCCTGGGGCCAACGTCCTGACTTTC 19 . TRBJ2-6 . TRBV19
CASSQGGPGGETQYF TGTGCCAGCAGCCAAGGAGGCCCGGGGGGGGAGACCCAGTACTTC 15 . TRBJ2-5 TRBD2 TRBV3-1/TRBV3-2
CASSRDFSLGLAIETQYF TGTGCCAGCAGCCGCGATTTTTCCCTGGGGCTAGCGATCGAGACCCAGTACTTC 18 . TRBJ2-5 . TRBV27
CASSPLGQATYEQYF TGTGCCAGCAGCCCTTTGGGACAGGCGACCTACGAGCAGTACTTC 15 . TRBJ2-7 TRBD1 TRBV7-9
CASSFSSGGENEQFF TGTGCCAGCAGTTTTTCGAGCGGGGGCGAAAATGAGCAGTTCTTC 15 . TRBJ2-1 TRBD2 TRBV27
CASSMRADGLYSNQPQHF TGTGCCAGTAGTATGCGGGCTGACGGATTGTATAGCAATCAGCCCCAGCATTTT 18 . TRBJ1-5 . TRBV19
CASSLTASNTQYF TGTGCCAGCAGCCTGACAGCCTCCAATACGCAGTATTTT 13 . TRBJ2-3 . TRBV5-5
CASSIDTGVQETQYF TGTGCCAGTAGTATAGACACAGGGGTACAAGAGACCCAGTACTTC 15 large TRBJ2-5 TRBD1 TRBV19
CASSDSLQGVGYGYTF TGTGCCAGCAGTGATTCCCTACAGGGGGTTGGCTATGGCTACACCTTC 16 . TRBJ1-2 TRBD1 TRBV25-1
CASSVVDLEGTEAFF TGTGCCAGCAGCGTAGTGGACTTGGAAGGCACTGAAGCTTTCTTT 15 . TRBJ1-1 . TRBV9
CASSFWGAGETQYF TGTGCCAGCAGCTTTTGGGGGGCCGGGGAGACCCAGTACTTC 14 . TRBJ2-5 . TRBV5-4
CASSLPQGNSLDEQYF TGCGCCAGCAGCCTCCCGCAGGGTAACTCCCTTGACGAGCAGTACTTC 16 once TRBJ2-7 . TRBV23-1
CASSVGQEGLQETQYF TGTGCCAGCAGCGTAGGACAGGAGGGCCTACAAGAGACCCAGTACTTC 16 . TRBJ2-5 . TRBV9
CASSWTGGETEAFF TGTGCCAGCAGCTGGACAGGGGGCGAAACTGAAGCTTTCTTT 14 . TRBJ1-1 TRBD1 TRBV5-4
CASSQGDYSSQETQYF TGCGCCAGCAGCCAAGGGGACTACTCCTCACAAGAGACCCAGTACTTC 16 . TRBJ2-5 TRBD2 TRBV4-3
CASSIEDRGSTEAFF TGTGCCAGTAGTATTGAAGACAGGGGCTCAACTGAAGCTTTCTTT 15 . TRBJ1-1 TRBD1 TRBV19
CASSSPLVGMNTEAFF TGTGCCAGCAGCTCGCCTCTCGTCGGGATGAACACTGAAGCTTTCTTT 16 . TRBJ1-1 . TRBV7-9
CASSPPGLAGGQETQYF TGTGCCAGCAGCCCGCCGGGACTAGCGGGGGGGCAAGAGACCCAGTACTTC 17 once TRBJ2-5 TRBD2 TRBV7-2
CATSKSGFSTDTQYF TGTGCCACCAGCAAAAGCGGGTTCAGCACAGATACGCAGTATTTT 15 few TRBJ2-3 . TRBV15
CATSDLGQVPTDTQYF TGTGCCACCAGTGATTTGGGGCAGGTCCCCACAGATACGCAGTATTTT 16 . TRBJ2-3 . TRBV24-1
CASATLVGSGELFF TGTGCCAGCGCGACTCTTGTCGGGTCCGGGGAGCTGTTTTTT 14 once TRBJ2-2 . TRBV28
CASSPRSGGAGELFF TGTGCCAGCAGCCCCCGCAGCGGGGGGGCCGGGGAGCTGTTTTTT 15 . TRBJ2-2 TRBD2 TRBV6-4
CASSGGGVRETQYF TGTGCCAGCAGCGGCGGGGGGGTTCGAGAGACCCAGTACTTC 14 once TRBJ2-5 TRBD2 TRBV9
CASSRGIPASGREQYF TGTGCCAGCAGTCGAGGGATCCCCGCAAGTGGGAGGGAGCAGTACTTC 16 . TRBJ2-7 . TRBV27
CASSLARWNEQYF TGTGCCAGCAGCTTAGCGAGGTGGAACGAGCAGTACTTC 13 . TRBJ2-7 . TRBV7-2
CASRRESTDTQYF TGTGCCAGCAGGCGGGAGAGCACAGATACGCAGTATTTT 13 . TRBJ2-3 TRBD2 TRBV7-9
CASSAGTGGASGYGYTF TGTGCCAGCAGCGCAGGGACAGGGGGCGCTTCAGGCTATGGCTACACCTTC 17 . TRBJ1-2 TRBD1 TRBV13
CASSVGGYNTGELFF TGTGCCAGCAGCGTAGGGGGCTATAACACCGGGGAGCTGTTTTTT 15 . TRBJ2-2 . TRBV9
CASSLDGGRTDTQYF TGTGCCAGCAGCTTGGACGGTGGAAGGACAGATACGCAGTATTTT 15 few TRBJ2-3 . TRBV11-3
CASSLDTGNYNEKLFF TGTGCCAGCAGCTTAGACACAGGGAATTATAATGAAAAACTGTTTTTT 16 once TRBJ1-4 . TRBV7-9
CASSPRLVRGVSGANVLTF TGTGCCAGCAGCCCAAGACTTGTCAGGGGGGTCTCTGGGGCCAACGTCCTGACTTTC 19 . TRBJ2-6 . TRBV7-9
CASSPDSQNQPQHF TGTGCCAGCTCACCGGACAGCCAAAATCAGCCCCAGCATTTT 14 . TRBJ1-5 . TRBV18